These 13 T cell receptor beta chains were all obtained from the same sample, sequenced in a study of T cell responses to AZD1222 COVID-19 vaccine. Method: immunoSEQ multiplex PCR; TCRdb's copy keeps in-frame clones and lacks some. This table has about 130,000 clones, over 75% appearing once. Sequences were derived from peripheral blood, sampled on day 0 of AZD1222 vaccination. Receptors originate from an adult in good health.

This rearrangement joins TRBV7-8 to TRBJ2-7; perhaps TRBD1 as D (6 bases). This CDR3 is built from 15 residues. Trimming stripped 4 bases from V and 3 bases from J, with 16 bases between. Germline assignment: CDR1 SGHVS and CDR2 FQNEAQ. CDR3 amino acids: CASSSTQGVNYEQYF. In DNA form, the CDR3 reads TGTGCCAGCAGCTCAACACAGGGAGTTAACTACGAGCAGTACTTC.

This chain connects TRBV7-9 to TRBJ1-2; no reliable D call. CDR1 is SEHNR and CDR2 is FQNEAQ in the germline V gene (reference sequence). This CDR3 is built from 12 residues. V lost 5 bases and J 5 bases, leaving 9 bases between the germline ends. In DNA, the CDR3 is TGTGCCAGCAGCCCTACAGAGTATGGCTACACCTTC. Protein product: CASSPTEYGYTF.

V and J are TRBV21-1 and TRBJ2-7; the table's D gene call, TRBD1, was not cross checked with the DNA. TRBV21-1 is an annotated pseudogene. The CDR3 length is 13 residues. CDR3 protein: CASSNVGGHEQYF. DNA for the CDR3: TGTGCCAGCAGCAATGTAGGGGGCCACGAGCAGTACTTC.

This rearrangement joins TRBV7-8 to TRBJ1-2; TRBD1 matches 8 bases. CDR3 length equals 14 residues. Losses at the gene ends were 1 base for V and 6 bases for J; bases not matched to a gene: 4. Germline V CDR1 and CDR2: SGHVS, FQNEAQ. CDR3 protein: CASSLGTGFDGYTF. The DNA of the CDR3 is TGTGCCAGCAGCTTAGGGACAGGGTTCGATGGCTACACCTTC.

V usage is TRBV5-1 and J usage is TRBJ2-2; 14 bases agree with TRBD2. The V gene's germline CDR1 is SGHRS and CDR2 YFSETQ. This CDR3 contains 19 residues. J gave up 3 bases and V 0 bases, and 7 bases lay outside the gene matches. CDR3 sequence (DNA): TGCGCCAGCAGCTTGGCGAGGACTAGCGGGAGGTCGGACACCGGGGAGCTGTTTTTT. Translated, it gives CASSLARTSGRSDTGELFF.

CDR3: CASDGWRSGANVLTF. In nucleotides, the CDR3 is TGTGCCAGCGACGGGTGGAGGTCTGGGGCCAACGTCCTGACTTTC. The chain combines TRBV2 with TRBJ2-6, with D possibly matching TRBD2 (5 bases). V was trimmed by 8 bases and J by 1 base, leaving 12 bases between them. Germline V CDR1 and CDR2: SNHLY, FYNNEI. CDR3 length equals 15 residues.

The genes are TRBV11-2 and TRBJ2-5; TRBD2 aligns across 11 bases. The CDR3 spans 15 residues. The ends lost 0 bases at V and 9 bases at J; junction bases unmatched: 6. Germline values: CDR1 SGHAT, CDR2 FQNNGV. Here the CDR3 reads CASSLDNIAGGAQYF. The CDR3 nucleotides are TGTGCCAGCAGCTTAGACAATATAGCGGGAGGGGCCCAGTACTTC.

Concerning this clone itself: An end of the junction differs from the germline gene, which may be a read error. The CDR3 loop is CASREDGGPAREQYF. The CDR3 bases are TGTGCCAGCAGAGAAGATGGGGGTCCAGCTCGGGAGCAGTACTTC. The chain couples TRBV6-1 to TRBJ2-7; D may match TRBD1 or TRBD2 (5 bases each). The germline CDR1 and CDR2 sequences are MNHNS and SASEGT. There are 15 residues in the CDR3.

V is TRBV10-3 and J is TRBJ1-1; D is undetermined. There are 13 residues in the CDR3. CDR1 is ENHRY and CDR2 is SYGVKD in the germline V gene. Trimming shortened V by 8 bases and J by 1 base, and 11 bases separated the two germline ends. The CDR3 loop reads CAIAGDPNTEAFF. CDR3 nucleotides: TGTGCCATCGCCGGGGATCCGAACACTGAAGCTTTCTTT.

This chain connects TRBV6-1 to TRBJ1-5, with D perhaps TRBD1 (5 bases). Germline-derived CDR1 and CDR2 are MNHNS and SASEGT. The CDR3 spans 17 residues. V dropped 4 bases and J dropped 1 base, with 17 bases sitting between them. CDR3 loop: CASSVSSGGGSNQPQHF. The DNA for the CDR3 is TGTGCCAGCAGTGTCAGTTCGGGGGGAGGGAGCAATCAGCCCCAGCATTTT.

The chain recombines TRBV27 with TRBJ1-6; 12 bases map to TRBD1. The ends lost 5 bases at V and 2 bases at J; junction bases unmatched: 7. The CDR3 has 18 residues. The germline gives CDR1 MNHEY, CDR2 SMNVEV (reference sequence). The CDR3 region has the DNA TGTGCCAGCAGTCCTACCGGGACAGGGGGCGCCTATAATTCACCCCTCCACTTT. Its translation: CASSPTGTGGAYNSPLHF.

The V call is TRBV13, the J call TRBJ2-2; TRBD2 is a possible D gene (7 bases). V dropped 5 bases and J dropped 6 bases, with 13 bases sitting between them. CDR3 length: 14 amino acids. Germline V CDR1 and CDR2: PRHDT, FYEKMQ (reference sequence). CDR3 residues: CASSPRGGAGELFF. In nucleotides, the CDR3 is TGTGCCAGCAGCCCGAGGGGGGGTGCCGGGGAGCTGTTTTTT.

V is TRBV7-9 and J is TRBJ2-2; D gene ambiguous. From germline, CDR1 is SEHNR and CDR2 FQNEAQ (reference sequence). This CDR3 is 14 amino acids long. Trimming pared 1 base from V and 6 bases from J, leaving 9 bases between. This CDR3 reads CASSLDRSAGELFF. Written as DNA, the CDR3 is TGTGCCAGCAGCTTAGACCGGAGTGCCGGGGAGCTGTTTTTT.